These T cell receptor beta chains were read from a single sample in a study of OX40 agonist ivuxolimab in advanced cancers. This table comes from immunoSEQ multiplex PCR, and its TCRdb copy is limited to in-frame clones, with some not included. The sample gives about 49,000 clones, around 80% of which show up once; around 1.6% is in the top ten. Sequenced material: CD4+ or CD8+ T cells sorted from blood, taken in a trial of the OX40 agonist ivuxolimab. Source of these receptors: an adult with an advanced solid tumor such as melanoma, head and neck, liver or kidney cancer. Each CDR3 is given with its conserved first and last residue. D genes are given only for firm matches. Size values are once, few and many counts, or a class for expanded clones, and some rows have none.

clone_size	v_call	j_call	d_call	cdr3_aa	cdr3_nt
NA	TRBV6-5	TRBJ1-2	NA	CASTKGQYYGYTF	TGTGCCAGCACCAAAGGACAGTACTACGGCTACACCTTC
NA	TRBV6-5	TRBJ1-5	NA	CASRHREAGQPQHF	TGTGCCAGCAGGCACAGGGAGGCGGGACAGCCCCAGCATTTT
NA	TRBV11-2	TRBJ2-1	TRBD1	CASSRGTGGGGLDEQFF	TGTGCCAGCAGCCGGGGGACAGGGGGAGGGGGGCTCGATGAGCAGTTCTTC
once	TRBV29-1	TRBJ2-7	NA	CSVAKKSRGRVLGEQYF	TGCAGCGTTGCAAAAAAGTCCAGGGGCCGGGTTTTGGGGGAGCAGTACTTC
NA	TRBV5-1	TRBJ1-4	NA	CASSLGSSNEKLFF	TGCGCCAGCAGCTTGGGGTCGTCTAATGAAAAACTGTTTTTT
NA	TRBV6-6	TRBJ1-1	NA	CASRGMNTEAFF	TGTGCCAGCAGAGGGATGAACACTGAAGCTTTCTTT
NA	TRBV6-5	TRBJ2-5	TRBD2	CASSWGGAGGLETQYF	TGTGCCAGCAGTTGGGGCGGAGCGGGAGGCCTTGAGACCCAGTACTTC
once	TRBV15	TRBJ2-7	NA	CATSRVDSSYEQYF	TGTGCCACCAGCAGAGTTGACAGCTCCTACGAGCAGTACTTC
NA	TRBV19	TRBJ1-4	NA	CASSIGATNEKLFF	TGTGCCAGTAGTATAGGAGCAACTAATGAAAAACTGTTTTTT
NA	TRBV7-2	TRBJ1-5	NA	CASSLVAGRVGQPQHF	TGTGCCAGCAGCTTAGTAGCAGGGCGGGTGGGTCAGCCCCAGCATTTT
few	TRBV28	TRBJ2-7	NA	CAGSASGGPREQYF	TGTGCCGGGTCGGCCTCAGGGGGGCCTCGCGAGCAGTACTTC
NA	TRBV4-1	TRBJ2-5	NA	CASSHQTLIQETQYF	TGCGCCAGCAGCCACCAAACCCTGATACAAGAGACCCAGTACTTC
NA	TRBV6-6	TRBJ2-3	TRBD2	CAPDPSGNRTDTQYF	TGTGCCCCTGATCCCAGCGGGAATCGCACAGATACGCAGTATTTT
NA	TRBV15	TRBJ1-5	NA	CATSRDGSSDQPQHF	TGTGCCACCAGCAGAGACGGTTCTAGCGATCAGCCCCAGCATTTT